These 20 T cell receptor beta chains were all obtained from the same sample, sequenced in a study of T cell repertoires in cytomegalovirus infection. A single record per CDR3 protein comes from TCRdb applying MiXCR to the reads. The sample records about 150,000 distinct CDR3 sequences, less than 25% being singletons. Sequencing used PBMCs. The receptor source for this set is a human donor in good health (CMV status not recorded). Some clones in this sample may be carry-over from other donors' samples.

This clonotype came up many times. V gene TRBV7-2 combines with J gene TRBJ2-7; TRBD2 matches 10 bases. Germline V lookup: CDR1 SGHTA, CDR2 FQGNSA. The CDR3 has 15 residues. Losses at the gene ends were 4 bases for V and 2 bases for J; bases not matched to a gene: 5. The CDR3 loop reads CASSSGLAYTYEQYF. In nucleotides, the CDR3 is TGTGCCAGCAGCTCGGGACTAGCGTATACCTACGAGCAGTACTTC.

The rearrangement joins TRBV7-6 to TRBJ2-2, with unresolved D. CDR1 and CDR2 from the germline V gene are SGHVS and FNYEAQ. Trimming pared 5 bases from V and 4 bases from J, leaving 8 bases between. The CDR3 has 13 residues. The CDR3 DNA reads as TGTGCCAGCAGCGCCGGATTCACCGGGGAGCTGTTTTTT. Protein product: CASSAGFTGELFF.

This clonotype was recorded a few times. The chain combines TRBV7-6 with TRBJ2-1; TRBD2 matches at 13 bases. Unmatched junction bases numbered 8, after V lost 0 bases and J lost 3 bases. The CDR3 runs to 19 residues. The V gene's germline CDR1 is SGHVS and CDR2 FNYEAQ. Written as DNA, the CDR3 is TGTGCCAGCAGCTTAGCGACCGGGACTAGCGGGGTCAGCTACAATGAGCAGTTCTTC. Translation: CASSLATGTSGVSYNEQFF.

The chain employs TRBV20-1 and TRBJ1-6, with a tentative D call TRBD1 (6 bases). The CDR3 sequence is 15 residues long. The ends were cut back, 0 bases at V and 7 bases at J, with 13 bases in the middle. Germline V CDR1 and CDR2: DFQATT, SNEGSKA (reference sequence). The CDR3 nucleotides read TGCAGTGCTAGAGAGGGGGCGCATAGGAATTCACCCCTCCACTTT. Amino acid sequence: CSAREGAHRNSPLHF.

Here the CDR3 reads CATDSGQPTPQFF. The DNA for the CDR3 is TGTGCCACCGATAGCGGCCAACCTACACCTCAGTTCTTC. V is TRBV10-3 and J is TRBJ2-1; perhaps TRBD2 as D (6 bases). The V gene lost 10 bases and the J gene lost 13 bases, with 23 bases spanning the gap. The V gene's germline CDR1 is ENHRY and CDR2 SYGVKD. The CDR3 has 13 amino acids.

V is TRBV12-3 or TRBV12-4 and J is TRBJ1-1; D unresolved. The V end lost 6 bases, the J end lost 1 base, and 12 bases lay between the germline ends. The CDR3 consists of 14 residues. The CDR3 region is CASRVTRPNTEAFF. DNA for the CDR3: TGTGCCAGCAGGGTCACACGGCCGAACACTGAAGCTTTCTTT.

The DNA of the CDR3 is TGTGCCAGCACCAACTTCAGTGGGCCCCAGCATTTT. This sequence encodes CASTNFSGPQHF. The V gene is TRBV7-9, the J gene TRBJ1-5; D is unclear. The CDR3 runs to 12 residues. The V and J ends lost 7 bases and 9 bases respectively, with 13 bases between them. Germline V gene lookup returns CDR1 SEHNR and CDR2 FQNEAQ (reference sequence).

This clonotype has ten or more counts. CDR3 amino acids: CASTSQPGGSNYGYTF. CDR3 nucleotides: TGTGCCAGCACCTCCCAACCAGGGGGGTCTAACTATGGCTACACCTTC. The rearrangement links TRBV7-2 to TRBJ1-2, with TRBD1 matching 7 bases. CDR1 SGHTA and CDR2 FQGNSA come from the germline V gene. The CDR3 totals 16 residues. V lost 7 bases to trimming and J lost 0 bases; unmatched junction nucleotides: 11.

This clonotype was seen repeatedly, ten times or more. V is TRBV12-3 or TRBV12-4 and J is TRBJ2-3, with 7 bases aligning to TRBD2. The CDR3 is 15 residues long. V shed 3 bases, J shed 0 bases, and the junction held 3 bases outside the gene matches. CDR3 sequence reads: CASSLSSGSTDTQYF. The CDR3 nucleotides read TGTGCCAGCAGTTTGAGTAGCGGGAGCACAGATACGCAGTATTTT.

This chain uses TRBV28 with TRBJ1-1; 7 bases map to TRBD1. The V gene's germline CDR1 is MDHEN and CDR2 SYDVKM. CDR3 length equals 13 residues. J lost 4 bases, V lost 6 bases, and 5 bases had no gene match. CDR3 coding DNA: TGTGCCAGCAGCCAGGGGGATGCCACTGAAGCTTTCTTT. This sequence encodes CASSQGDATEAFF.

Only a few counts were recorded for this clonotype. J is TRBJ2-1 and V is TRBV20-1, with TRBD2 as a possible D gene (5 bases). This CDR3 has 14 amino acids. Trimming took off 6 bases at V and 6 bases at J, with 18 bases between the two ends. Germline values: CDR1 DFQATT, CDR2 SNEGSKA (reference sequence). CDR3 region: CSAQRAVRGNEQFF. CDR3 DNA sequence: TGCAGTGCCCAGAGGGCAGTCAGAGGCAATGAGCAGTTCTTC.

The chain uses TRBV6-1 and TRBJ1-1; D ambiguous. There are 14 residues in the CDR3. Germline V gene data show CDR1 as MNHNS and CDR2 as SASEGT. The V end lost 1 base, the J end lost 4 bases, and 10 bases lay between the germline ends. CDR3 nucleotide sequence: TGTGCCAGCAGTGAAGTTCACATGCCCACTGAAGCTTTCTTT. Its protein is CASSEVHMPTEAFF.

V and J are TRBV19 and TRBJ1-1; D might be TRBD1 (5 bases). V was clipped by 7 bases and J by 4 bases, with 13 bases between them. The CDR3 spans 13 residues. Germline V gene sequence: CDR1 LNHDA, CDR2 SQIVND (reference sequence). DNA for the CDR3: TGTGCCAGTACTTTGACAGTCCGCACTGAAGCTTTCTTT. Its translation: CASTLTVRTEAFF. The full variable domain, completed using reference TRBV19 and TRBJ1-1, is DGGITQSPKYLFRKEGQNVTLSCEQNLNHDAMYWYRQDPGQGLRLIYYSQIVNDFQKGDIAEGYSVSREKKESFPLTVTSAQKNPTAFYLCASTLTVRTEAFFGQGTRLTVV.

This clonotype was counted ten times or more. V gene TRBV7-8 combines with J gene TRBJ1-3, with 8 positions matching TRBD1. The CDR3 is made up of 14 amino acids. Germline-derived CDR1 and CDR2 are SGHVS and FQNEAQ. After removal of 5 bases from V and 4 bases from J, the junction contained 4 bases not matched to a gene. CDR3 sequence reads: CASSPDRAGNTIYF. The CDR3 bases are TGTGCCAGCAGCCCGGACAGGGCCGGAAACACCATATATTTT.

This clonotype turned up a few times. The rearrangement links TRBV20-1 to TRBJ2-5, with 9 bases that match TRBD2. The germline CDR1 and CDR2 sequences are DFQATT and SNEGSKA (reference sequence). The CDR3 loop spans 14 amino acids. Trimming removed 6 bases from V and 4 bases from J; junction bases left unmatched: 9. The CDR3 region has the DNA TGCAGTGCGCAGAACGGACTAGCGCGAGAGACCCAGTACTTC. This encodes CSAQNGLARETQYF.

The chain carries TRBV7-8 and TRBJ2-7; TRBD2 agrees at 10 bases. In germline, CDR1 is SGHVS, CDR2 FQNEAQ. The CDR3 runs to 15 residues. V shed 5 bases, J shed 2 bases, and the junction held 6 bases outside the gene matches. CDR3 nucleotide sequence: TGTGCCAGCAGCGGTAGCGGGGGGACTACCTACGAGCAGTACTTC. Translation: CASSGSGGTTYEQYF.

The chain recombines TRBV5-5 with TRBJ2-7, with TRBD1 matching 7 bases. The CDR3 spans 14 residues. Germline-derived CDR1 and CDR2 are SGHKS and YYEKEE (reference sequence). The trim removed 0 bases at V and 2 bases at J, leaving 2 bases unmatched. CDR3 nucleotide sequence: TGTGCCAGCAGCTTGGAGGGGGCGGCCTACGAGCAGTACTTC. This codes for CASSLEGAAYEQYF.

This clonotype was detected only a few times. V gene TRBV7-6 combines with J gene TRBJ2-3; TRBD2 agrees at 11 bases. CDR3 size: 16 residues. The V and J ends lost 1 base and 5 bases, in that order; junction bases with no gene match: 5. CDR1 is SGHVS, CDR2 FNYEAQ, per germline. The CDR3 nucleotides are TGTGCCAGCAGCTTAGTAGCGGGGGGGCTTGTAGATACGCAGTATTTT. Its translation is CASSLVAGGLVDTQYF.

This clonotype has a handful of counts. The rearrangement uses TRBV12-3 or TRBV12-4 and TRBJ2-7; no clear D gene. V lost 5 bases and J lost 6, with 14 bases in between. This CDR3 comprises 13 residues. In DNA form, the CDR3 reads TGTGCCAGCAGTATAAATGGCCCCGGCGAGCAGTACTTC. Amino acid sequence: CASSINGPGEQYF.

This clonotype has ten or more counts. The rearrangement links TRBV7-2 to TRBJ1-2; possible D gene TRBD1, 6 bases. CDR3 length equals 14 residues. The V and J ends lost 2 bases and 4 bases respectively, with 11 bases between them. The germline CDR1 and CDR2 sequences are SGHTA and FQGNSA. The CDR3 loop is CASSLTIQGYGYTF. CDR3 bases: TGTGCCAGCAGCTTAACCATACAGGGCTATGGCTACACCTTC.